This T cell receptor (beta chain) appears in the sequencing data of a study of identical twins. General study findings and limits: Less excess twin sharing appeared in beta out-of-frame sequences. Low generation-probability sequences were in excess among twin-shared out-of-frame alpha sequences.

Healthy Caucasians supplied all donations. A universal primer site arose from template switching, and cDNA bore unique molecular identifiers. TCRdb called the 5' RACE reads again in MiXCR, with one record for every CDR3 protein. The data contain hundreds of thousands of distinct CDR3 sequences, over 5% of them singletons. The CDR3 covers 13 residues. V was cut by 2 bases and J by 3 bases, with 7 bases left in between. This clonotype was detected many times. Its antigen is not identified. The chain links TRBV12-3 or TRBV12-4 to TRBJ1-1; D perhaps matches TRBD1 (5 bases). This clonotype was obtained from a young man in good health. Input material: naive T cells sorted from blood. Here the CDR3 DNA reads TGTGCCAGCAGTTTACTCAGGGACACTGAAGCTTTCTTT. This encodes CASSLLRDTEAFF.